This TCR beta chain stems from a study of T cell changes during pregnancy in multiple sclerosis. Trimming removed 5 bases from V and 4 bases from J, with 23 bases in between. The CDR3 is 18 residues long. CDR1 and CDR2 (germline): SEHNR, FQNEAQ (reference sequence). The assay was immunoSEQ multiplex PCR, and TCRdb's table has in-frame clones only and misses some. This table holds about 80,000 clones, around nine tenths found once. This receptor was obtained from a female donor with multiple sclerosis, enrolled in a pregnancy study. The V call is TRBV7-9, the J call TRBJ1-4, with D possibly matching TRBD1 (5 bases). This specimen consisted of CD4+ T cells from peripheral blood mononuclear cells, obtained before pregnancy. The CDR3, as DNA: TGTGCCAGCAGCGGTAGGCAGTTGGACTTCGGGGGTAATGAAAAACTGTTTTTT. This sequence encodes CASSGRQLDFGGNEKLFF.